The clone carrying this TCR beta chain was counted only a few times. The data derive from a study of identical twins. Unique molecular identifiers were in the cDNA, with template-switch universal primer binding. TCRdb fed the 5' RACE reads into MiXCR, producing one record per CDR3 protein. Of 650,000 to 800,000 distinct CDR3 sequences in the sample, approximately 9% were seen once. The ends lost 4 bases at V and 4 bases at J; junction bases unmatched: 7. The germline V gene encodes CDR1 SQVTM and CDR2 ANQGSEA. The CDR3 is 14 residues long. The same specimen was also included in a second study, on yellow fever vaccine responses in identical twins. That paper notes: After vaccination, twins' T cell response reportedly seemed partly convergent, partly personalized.

Sequences were obtained from PBMCs. This sequence originates from a woman under 30 in good health. The chain has TRBV29-1 and TRBJ2-1; 7 nucleotides align to TRBD2. Here the CDR3 reads CSVGGLAVYNEQFF. In DNA form, the CDR3 reads TGCAGCGTTGGGGGTCTAGCGGTTTACAATGAGCAGTTCTTC.